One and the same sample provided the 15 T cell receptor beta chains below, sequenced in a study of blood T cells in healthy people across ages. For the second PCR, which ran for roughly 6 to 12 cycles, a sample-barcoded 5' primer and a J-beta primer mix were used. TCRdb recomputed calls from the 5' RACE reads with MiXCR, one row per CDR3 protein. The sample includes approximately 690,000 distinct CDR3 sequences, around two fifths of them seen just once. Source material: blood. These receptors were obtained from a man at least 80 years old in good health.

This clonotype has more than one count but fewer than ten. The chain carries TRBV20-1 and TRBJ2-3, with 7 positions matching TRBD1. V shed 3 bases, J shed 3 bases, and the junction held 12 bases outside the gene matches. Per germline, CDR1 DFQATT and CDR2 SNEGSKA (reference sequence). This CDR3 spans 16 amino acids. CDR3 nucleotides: TGCAGTGCTAGCGACTACAGGGGCGCAGGAACAGATACGCAGTATTTT. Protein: CSASDYRGAGTDTQYF.

In DNA, the CDR3 is TGTGCCAGCAGCGGTGACAGGGTCGGTGGCTACACCTTC. It translates to CASSGDRVGGYTF. The chain employs TRBV7-2 and TRBJ1-2; 7 nucleotides match TRBD1. The length of the CDR3 is 13 residues. Per the germline V gene, CDR1 is SGHTA and CDR2 is FQGNSA. V lost 5 bases to trimming and J lost 7 bases; unmatched junction nucleotides: 7.

The CDR3 DNA reads TGCGCCAGCAGCCAAGATAGTCTCCTTCGTGGCGGGACTCTTAATGAGCAGTTCTTC. Its protein product is CASSQDSLLRGGTLNEQFF. The chain recombines TRBV4-1 with TRBJ2-1; weak D call: TRBD2 (6 bases). Deletions cut 0 bases from V and 7 bases from J, with 25 bases between. Germline V lookup: CDR1 MGHRA, CDR2 YSYEKL. The CDR3 consists of 19 residues.

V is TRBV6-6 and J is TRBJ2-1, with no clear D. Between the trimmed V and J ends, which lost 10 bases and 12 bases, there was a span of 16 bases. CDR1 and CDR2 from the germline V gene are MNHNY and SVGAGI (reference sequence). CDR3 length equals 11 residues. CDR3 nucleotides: TGTGCCACCATCGGCTCCTCCGGGCAGTTCTTC. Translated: CATIGSSGQFF.

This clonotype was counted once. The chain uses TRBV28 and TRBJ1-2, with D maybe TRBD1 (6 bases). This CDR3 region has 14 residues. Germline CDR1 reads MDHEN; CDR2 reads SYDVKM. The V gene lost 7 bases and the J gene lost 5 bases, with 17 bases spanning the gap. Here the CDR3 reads CASNSGHRGYGYTF. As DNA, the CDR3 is TGTGCCAGCAACTCGGGACACCGTGGGTATGGCTACACCTTC.

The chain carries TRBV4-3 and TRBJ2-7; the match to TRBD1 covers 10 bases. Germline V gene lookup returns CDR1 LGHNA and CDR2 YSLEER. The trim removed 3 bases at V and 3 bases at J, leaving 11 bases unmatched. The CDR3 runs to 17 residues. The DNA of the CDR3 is TGCGCCAGCAGCCATCGCCTACCAGGACAGGGGGTCTACGAGCAGTACTTC. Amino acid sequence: CASSHRLPGQGVYEQYF.

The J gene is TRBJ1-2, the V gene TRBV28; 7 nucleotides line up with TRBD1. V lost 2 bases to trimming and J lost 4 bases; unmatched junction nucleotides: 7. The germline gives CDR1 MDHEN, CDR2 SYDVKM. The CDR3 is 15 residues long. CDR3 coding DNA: TGTGCCAGCAGTTTAGCGGACAGGTCTAGCTATGGCTACACCTTC. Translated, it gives CASSLADRSSYGYTF.

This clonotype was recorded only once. CDR3 in amino acids: CAISGSRTSESTDTQYF. DNA of the CDR3: TGTGCCATCAGTGGCTCCCGGACTAGCGAGAGCACAGATACGCAGTATTTT. The gene calls are TRBV10-3 and TRBJ2-3; 9 nucleotides match TRBD2. The germline V gene encodes CDR1 ENHRY and CDR2 SYGVKD. V lost 4 bases, J lost 0 bases, and 8 bases stayed unmatched. This CDR3 has 17 amino acids.

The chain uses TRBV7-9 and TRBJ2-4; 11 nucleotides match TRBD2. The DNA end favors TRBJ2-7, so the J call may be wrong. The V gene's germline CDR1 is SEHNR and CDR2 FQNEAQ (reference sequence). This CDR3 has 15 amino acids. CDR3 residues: CASSLTLAGEYEQYF. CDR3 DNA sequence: TGTGCCAGCAGCTTAACACTAGCGGGAGAATACGAGCAGTACTTC.

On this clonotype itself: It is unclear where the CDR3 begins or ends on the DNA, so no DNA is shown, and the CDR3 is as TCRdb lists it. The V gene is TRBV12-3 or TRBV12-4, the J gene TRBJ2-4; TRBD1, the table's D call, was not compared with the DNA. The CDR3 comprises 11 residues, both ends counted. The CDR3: CASSWGQGSYF.

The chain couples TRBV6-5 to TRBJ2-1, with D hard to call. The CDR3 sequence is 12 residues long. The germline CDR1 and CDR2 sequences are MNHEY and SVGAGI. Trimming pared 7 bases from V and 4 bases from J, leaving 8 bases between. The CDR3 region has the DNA TGTGCCAGCACAGCGAATTACAATGAGCAGTTCTTC. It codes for CASTANYNEQFF.

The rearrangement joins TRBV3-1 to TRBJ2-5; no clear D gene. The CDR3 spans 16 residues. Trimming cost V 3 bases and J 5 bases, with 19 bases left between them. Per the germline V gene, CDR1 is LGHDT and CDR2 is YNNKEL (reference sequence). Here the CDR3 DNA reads TGTGCCAGCAGCCACCCTACGGGCAGAAATCAGGAGACCCAGTACTTC. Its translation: CASSHPTGRNQETQYF.

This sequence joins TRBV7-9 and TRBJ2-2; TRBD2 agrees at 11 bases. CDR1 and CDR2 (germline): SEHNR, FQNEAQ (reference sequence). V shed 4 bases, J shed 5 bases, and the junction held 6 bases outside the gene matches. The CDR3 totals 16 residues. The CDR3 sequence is CASSSRLAGSTGELFF. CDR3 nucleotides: TGTGCCAGCAGCTCTAGACTAGCGGGGAGTACCGGGGAGCTGTTTTTT.

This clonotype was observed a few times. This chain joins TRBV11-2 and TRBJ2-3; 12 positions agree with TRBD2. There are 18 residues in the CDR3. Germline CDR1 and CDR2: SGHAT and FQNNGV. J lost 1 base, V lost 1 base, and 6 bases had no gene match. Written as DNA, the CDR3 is TGTGCCAGCAGCTTAGCCGGGACTAGCGGGCTCCGCACAGATACGCAGTATTTT. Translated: CASSLAGTSGLRTDTQYF.

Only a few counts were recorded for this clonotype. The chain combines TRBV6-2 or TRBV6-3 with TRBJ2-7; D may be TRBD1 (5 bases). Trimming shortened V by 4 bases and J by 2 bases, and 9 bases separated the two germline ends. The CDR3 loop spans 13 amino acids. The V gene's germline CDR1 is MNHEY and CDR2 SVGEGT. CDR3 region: CASSSTVPYEQYF. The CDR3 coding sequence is TGTGCCAGCAGTTCGACAGTCCCCTACGAGCAGTACTTC.